Here is one T cell receptor (beta chain) with its context. The authors ran a second PCR of roughly 6 to 12 cycles using a sample-barcoded 5' primer and a J-beta primer mix. Tags on each cDNA molecule came from a template-switch adaptor with 12 random nucleotides. Each CDR3 protein gets one entry after TCRdb re-called the 5' RACE reads with MiXCR. Among about 1 million distinct CDR3 sequences listed, 45% were seen once. These data come from a study of blood T cells in healthy people across ages. Sequencing was done on a sample of blood. This TCR was recovered from a woman aged 60-75 years in good health.

In nucleotides, the CDR3 is TGTGCCAGCAGCCCCGTTCGGGACAGAAGGGATGACATTCAGTACTTC. Its protein product is CASSPVRDRRDDIQYF. The rearrangement links TRBV5-8 to TRBJ2-7, with 7 bases aligning to TRBD1. The better agreement between TRBJ2-4 and the DNA end casts doubt on the J call. This CDR3 spans 16 amino acids. Germline V gene sequence: CDR1 SGHTS, CDR2 YDEGEE.